The rows below give T cell receptor beta chains drawn from one sample of a study of a mutant IDH1 vaccine in newly diagnosed glioma. Using immunoSEQ multiplex PCR, the repertoire was profiled, and TCRdb retains in-frame clones only, with some absent. This table holds over 55,000 clones, approximately 90% found once. Their specific antigens are unknown. The sample in question was PBMCs, obtained from a glioma patient whose treatment included an IDH1 peptide vaccine. These TCRs come from a woman aged 40 to 50 with glioma. Each CDR3 is given with its conserved first and last residue. The D gene is left open where the match is weak. Clone size is stated in some rows and not others, as once, few, many or a class when expanded.

>-|-|TRBJ2-6|TRBV6-5
TGTGCCAGCAGTTACGGTTCTGGGGCCAACGTCCTGACTTTC
CASSYGSGANVLTF
>-|TRBD1|TRBJ2-7|TRBV18
TGTGCCAGCTCACCGGAGCGGGACAGGGGTTCCTACGAGCAGTACTTC
CASSPERDRGSYEQYF
>-|TRBD1|TRBJ2-6|TRBV4-2
TGTGCCAGCAGCCAAGGGGCAGGGGGCGTTTCAGGGGCCAACGTCCTGACTTTC
CASSQGAGGVSGANVLTF
>-|-|TRBJ2-2|TRBV9
TGTGCCAGCAGGGACGGATCGAACACCGGGGAGCTGTTTTTT
CASRDGSNTGELFF
>-|-|TRBJ2-4|TRBV15
TGTGCCACCAGCAGAGAAGCGAGAGCCAAAAACATTCAGTACTTC
CATSREARAKNIQYF
>-|-|TRBJ2-7|TRBV10-3
TGTGCCATCAGTGCGGGGGTCGGCTACGAGCAGTACTTC
CAISAGVGYEQYF
>-|-|TRBJ2-2|TRBV5-5
TGTGCCAGCAGCTTGTGGCTAGGGGAGGTGCCGGCCGGGGAGCTGTTTTTT
CASSLWLGEVPAGELFF
>once|TRBD2|TRBJ2-7|TRBV6-1
TGTGCCAGCATCGAGACTAGCGGGTTATACGAGCAGTACTTC
CASIETSGLYEQYF
>-|-|TRBJ1-6|TRBV19
TGTGCCAGTAGTATAGCGGGACCGCATAATTCACCCCTCCACTTT
CASSIAGPHNSPLHF
>-|-|TRBJ1-1|TRBV5-1
TGCGCCAGCAGCTGGGGGGCTACGAACACTGAAGCTTTCTTT
CASSWGATNTEAFF
>-|-|TRBJ2-6|TRBV7-9
TGTGCCAGCAGCTGGAAATACGTCCTGACTTTC
CASSWKYVLTF
>-|TRBD1|TRBJ1-1|TRBV27
TGTGCCAGCAGTTTAAAGGACAGGGGGGTCACTGAAGCTTTCTTT
CASSLKDRGVTEAFF
>once|-|TRBJ1-2|TRBV10-3
TGTGCCATCAGTGAGGGTTTGGGTAGCGGCGGAGCCTATGGCTACACCTTC
CAISEGLGSGGAYGYTF
>once|TRBD1|TRBJ2-7|TRBV10-3
TGTGCCATCAGTGTTAACAGGGGGGTTGGGCAAGTCTACGAGCAGTACTTC
CAISVNRGVGQVYEQYF
>-|TRBD2|TRBJ2-3|TRBV25-1
TGTGCCAGTTCACTCCCGCGGGGGGCCACAGATACGCAGTATTTT
CASSLPRGATDTQYF